This T cell receptor beta chain stems from a study of identifying expanded T cells in peripheral blood. Clones were sequenced by immunoSEQ multiplex PCR, and TCRdb holds only the in-frame ones, with some missing. The sample contains some 78,000 clones, about 83% of which appear only once. Collection occurred without any documented infections or immune events in donors. Trimming cost V 3 bases and J 6 bases, with 13 bases left between them. Germline lookup yields CDR1 SGDLS and CDR2 YYNGEE. The length of the CDR3 is 14 residues. V usage is TRBV9 and J usage is TRBJ1-5; no clear D gene. This TCR derives from a person aged 18 to 70 in good health. Sequenced sample: blood. The CDR3 region has the DNA TGTGCCAGCAGCGGAGTCTCTGAAGGTCAGCCCCAGCATTTT. Its translation is CASSGVSEGQPQHF. Full variable domain (remainder filled in from reference TRBV9 and TRBJ1-5): DSGVTQTPKHLITATGQRVTLRCSPRSGDLSVYWYQQSLDQGLQFLIQYYNGEERAKGNILERFSAQQFPDLHSELNLSSLELGDSALYFCASSGVSEGQPQHFGDGTRLSIL.